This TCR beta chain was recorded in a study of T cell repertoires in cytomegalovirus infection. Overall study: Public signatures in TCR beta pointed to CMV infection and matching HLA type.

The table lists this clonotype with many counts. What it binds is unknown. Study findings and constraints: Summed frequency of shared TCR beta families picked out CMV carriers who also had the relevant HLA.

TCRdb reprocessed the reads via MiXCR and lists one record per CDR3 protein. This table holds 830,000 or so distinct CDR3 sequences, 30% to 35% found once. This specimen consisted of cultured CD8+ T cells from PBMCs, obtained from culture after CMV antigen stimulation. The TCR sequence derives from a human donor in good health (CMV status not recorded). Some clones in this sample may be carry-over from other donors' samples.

The DNA for the CDR3 is TGTGCCAGCAGTCCGACACCTAACTATGGCTACACCTTC. Protein: CASSPTPNYGYTF. The chain combines TRBV12-3 or TRBV12-4 with TRBJ1-2; D ambiguous. This CDR3 has 13 residues. The V and J ends lost 5 bases and 0 bases respectively, with 7 bases between them.